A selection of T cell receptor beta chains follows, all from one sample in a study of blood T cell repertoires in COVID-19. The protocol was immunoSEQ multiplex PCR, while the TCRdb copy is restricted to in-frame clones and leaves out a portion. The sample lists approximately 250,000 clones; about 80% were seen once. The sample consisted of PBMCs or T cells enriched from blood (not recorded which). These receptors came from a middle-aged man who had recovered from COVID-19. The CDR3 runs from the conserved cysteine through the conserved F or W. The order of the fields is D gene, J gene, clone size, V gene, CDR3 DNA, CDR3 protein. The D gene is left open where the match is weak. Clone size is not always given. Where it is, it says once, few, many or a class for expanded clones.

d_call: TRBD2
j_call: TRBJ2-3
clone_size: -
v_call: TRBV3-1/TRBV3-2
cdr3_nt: TGTGCCAGCAGCCGCCTGACTAGCGGGAGCACAGATACGCAGTATTTT
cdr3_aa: CASSRLTSGSTDTQYF

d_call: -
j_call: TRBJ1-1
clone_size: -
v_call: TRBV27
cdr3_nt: TGTGCCAGCAGTTTAGGGCAGGGATACACTGAAGCTTTCTTT
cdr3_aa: CASSLGQGYTEAFF

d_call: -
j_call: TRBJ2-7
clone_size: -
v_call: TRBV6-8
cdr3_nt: TGTGCCAGCAGTAAACAGGCAGAGCAGTACTTC
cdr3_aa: CASSKQAEQYF

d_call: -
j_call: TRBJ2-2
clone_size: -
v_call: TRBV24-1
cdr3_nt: TGTGCCACCAGTGACCGATTTTTTCAGGGCCCACCGGGGGAGCTGTTTTTT
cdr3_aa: CATSDRFFQGPPGELFF

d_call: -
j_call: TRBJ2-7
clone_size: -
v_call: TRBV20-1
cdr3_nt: TGCAGTGCTAGTGGGGTGGCGGGGGCCGCCGGCGAGCAGTACTTC
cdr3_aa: CSASGVAGAAGEQYF

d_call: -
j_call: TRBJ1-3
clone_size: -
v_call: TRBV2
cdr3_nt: TGTGCCAGCGAAGAGCGTGGAAACACCATATATTTT
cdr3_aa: CASEERGNTIYF

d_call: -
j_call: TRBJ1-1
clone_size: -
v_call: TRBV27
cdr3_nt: TGTGCCAGCAGTTTAGGGTGGGGGGTCACTGAAGCTTTCTTT
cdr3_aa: CASSLGWGVTEAFF

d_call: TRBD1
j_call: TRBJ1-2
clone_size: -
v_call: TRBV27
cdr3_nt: TGTGCCAGCAGCCTGAGGGGGCAGAGATCCCCTAACTATGGCTACACCTTC
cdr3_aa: CASSLRGQRSPNYGYTF

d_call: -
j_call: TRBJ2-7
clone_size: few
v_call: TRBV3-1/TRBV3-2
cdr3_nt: TGTGCCAGCAGCCAAGAATTGTCCTTGGGGCTCTCCGAGCAGTACTTC
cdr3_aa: CASSQELSLGLSEQYF

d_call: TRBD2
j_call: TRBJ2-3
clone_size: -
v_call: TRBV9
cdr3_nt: TGTGCCAGCAGTCATAGCGGGGGGCCGCTTGGCACGCAGTATTTT
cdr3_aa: CASSHSGGPLGTQYF

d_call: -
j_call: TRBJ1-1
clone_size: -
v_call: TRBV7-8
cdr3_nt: TGTGCCAGCAGCTTAGCGCCCAGGGGTGGGGTGAACACTGAAGCTTTCTTT
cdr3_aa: CASSLAPRGGVNTEAFF

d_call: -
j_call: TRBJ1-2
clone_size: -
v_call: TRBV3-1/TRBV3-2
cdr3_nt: TGTGCCAGCAGCCAAGAGTTATGGAGTGGGGGCTACACCTTC
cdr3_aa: CASSQELWSGGYTF

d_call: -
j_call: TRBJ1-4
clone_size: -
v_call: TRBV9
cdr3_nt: TGTGCCAGCAGCCCCAGCTTAGGGGACAATAATGAAAAACTGTTTTTT
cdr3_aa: CASSPSLGDNNEKLFF

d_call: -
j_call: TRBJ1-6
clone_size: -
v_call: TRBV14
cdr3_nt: TGTGCCAGCAGCCTACAGGGTACGGGTAATTCACCCCTCCACTTT
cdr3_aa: CASSLQGTGNSPLHF

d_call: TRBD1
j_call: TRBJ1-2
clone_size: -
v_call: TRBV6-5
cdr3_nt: TGTGCCGCCGGGGGGGGACAGGGGTTTGGCTACACCTTC
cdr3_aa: CAAGGGQGFGYTF

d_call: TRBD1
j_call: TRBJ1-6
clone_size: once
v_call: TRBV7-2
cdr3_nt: TGTGCCAGCAGCGGTCGGACAGGAGGTTCACCCCTCCACTTT
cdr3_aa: CASSGRTGGSPLHF

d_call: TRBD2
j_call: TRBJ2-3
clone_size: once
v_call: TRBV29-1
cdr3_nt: TGCAGCGTTGGGGGACTAGCGGGGAGCACAGATACGCAGTATTTT
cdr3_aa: CSVGGLAGSTDTQYF

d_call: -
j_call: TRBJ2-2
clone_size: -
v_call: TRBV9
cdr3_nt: TGTGCCAGCACCGTGGGACTGAACACCGGGGAGCTGTTTTTT
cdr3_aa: CASTVGLNTGELFF

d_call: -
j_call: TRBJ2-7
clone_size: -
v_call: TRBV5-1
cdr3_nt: TGCGCCAGCAGCCTTACAGACGGTACCTACGAGCAGTACTTC
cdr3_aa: CASSLTDGTYEQYF

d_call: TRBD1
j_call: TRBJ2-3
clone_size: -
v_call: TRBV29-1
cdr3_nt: TGCAGCGGGGCCGGGACAGGGGGTTTCACAGATACGCAGTATTTT
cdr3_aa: CSGAGTGGFTDTQYF

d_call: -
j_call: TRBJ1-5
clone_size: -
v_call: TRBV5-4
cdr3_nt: TGTGCCAGCAGCCGCAGGCCCAATCAGCCCCAGCATTTT
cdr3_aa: CASSRRPNQPQHF

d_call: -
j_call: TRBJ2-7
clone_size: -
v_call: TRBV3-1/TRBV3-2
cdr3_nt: TGTGCCAGCAGCCATCATGCAACAGGGTCCGAGCAGTACTTC
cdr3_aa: CASSHHATGSEQYF

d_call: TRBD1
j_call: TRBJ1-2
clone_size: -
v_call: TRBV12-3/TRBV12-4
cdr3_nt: TGTGCCAGCAGTACAGGGGTCTATGGCTACACCTTC
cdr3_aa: CASSTGVYGYTF

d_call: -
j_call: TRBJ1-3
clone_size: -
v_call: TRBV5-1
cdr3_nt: TGCGCCAGCAGTCAGGACGGGGGACGAGACACCATATATTTT
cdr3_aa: CASSQDGGRDTIYF

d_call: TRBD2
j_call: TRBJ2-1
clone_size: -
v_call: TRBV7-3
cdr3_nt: TGTGCCAGCAGCTTAAACAGCGGGGGGGCCGGTGAGCAGTTCTTC
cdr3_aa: CASSLNSGGAGEQFF

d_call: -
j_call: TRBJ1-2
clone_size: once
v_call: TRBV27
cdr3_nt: TGTGCCAGCAGCACCCCAGGGGCGAGCTACACCTTC
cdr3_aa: CASSTPGASYTF

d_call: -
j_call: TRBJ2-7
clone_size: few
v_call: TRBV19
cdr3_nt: TGTGCCAGTAGTATGATGGGGGCGAGCTCCTACGAGCAGTACTTC
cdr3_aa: CASSMMGASSYEQYF

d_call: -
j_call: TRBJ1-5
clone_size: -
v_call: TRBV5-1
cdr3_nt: TGCGCCAGCAGCGAAAGACAGGATCAGCCCCAGCATTTT
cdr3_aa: CASSERQDQPQHF

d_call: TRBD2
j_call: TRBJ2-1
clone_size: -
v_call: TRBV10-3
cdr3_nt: TGTGCCATCACCACCGCGGCGGGAGGGGCATACAATGAGCAGTTCTTC
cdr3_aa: CAITTAAGGAYNEQFF

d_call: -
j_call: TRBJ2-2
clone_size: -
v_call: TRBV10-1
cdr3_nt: TGCGCCAGCAGTGAGTCCCGACTAACGAACACCGGGGAGCTGTTTTTT
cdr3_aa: CASSESRLTNTGELFF

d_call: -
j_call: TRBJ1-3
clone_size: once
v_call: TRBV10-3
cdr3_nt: TGTGCCATCAGTGATATGCGAGGAAACACCATATATTTT
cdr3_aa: CAISDMRGNTIYF

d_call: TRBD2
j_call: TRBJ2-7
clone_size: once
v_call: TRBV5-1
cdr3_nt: TGCGCCAGCAGCTTGACCACCGGGACTAGAAGCGAGCAGTACTTC
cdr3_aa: CASSLTTGTRSEQYF

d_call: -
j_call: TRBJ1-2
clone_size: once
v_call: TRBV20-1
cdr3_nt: TGCAGTGCTAGGGGGGCTGGAGGCTACACCTTC
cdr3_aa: CSARGAGGYTF

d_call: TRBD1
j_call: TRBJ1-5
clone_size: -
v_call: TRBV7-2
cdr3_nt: TGTGCCAGCCGCTCGACAGGGACGGGCAATCAGCCCCAGCATTTT
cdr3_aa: CASRSTGTGNQPQHF

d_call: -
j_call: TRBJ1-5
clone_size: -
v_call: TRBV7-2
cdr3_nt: TGTGCCAGCAGCTTAGTCTCAGGGGCTGGTAATCAGCCCCAGCATTTT
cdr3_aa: CASSLVSGAGNQPQHF

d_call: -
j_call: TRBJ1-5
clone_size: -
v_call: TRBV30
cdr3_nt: TGTGCCTGGAGCCAGGGTGGTCAGCCCCAGCATTTT
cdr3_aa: CAWSQGGQPQHF